The 20 T cell receptor beta chains listed next were all sequenced from one sample in a study of cytotoxic CD8 clonotypes in ibrutinib-treated CLL. Only in-frame clones appear in the TCRdb table, and some are missing; sequencing was by immunoSEQ multiplex PCR. The sample lists 68,000 or so clones, roughly 72% occurring once. This specimen consisted of PBMCs, obtained after 12 months of ibrutinib treatment. Every receptor here comes from a human donor with chronic lymphocytic leukemia.

V and J are TRBV6-1 and TRBJ2-2, with unresolved D. This CDR3 spans 15 amino acids. V lost 4 bases and J lost 0, with 9 bases in between. Germline lookup yields CDR1 MNHNS and CDR2 SASEGT. The CDR3 coding sequence is TGTGCCAGCAGTGTAAACGGAGCGAACACCGGGGAGCTGTTTTTT. As protein: CASSVNGANTGELFF.

The V gene is TRBV6-6, the J gene TRBJ1-5; the D is unclear. Trimming cost V 6 bases and J 4 bases, with 4 bases left between them. This CDR3 has 11 amino acids. The germline V gene encodes CDR1 MNHNY and CDR2 SVGAGI (reference sequence). The CDR3 region has the DNA TGTGCCAGCAGACAAAATCAGCCCCAGCATTTT. Amino acid sequence: CASRQNQPQHF.

This chain uses TRBV6-6 with TRBJ1-1; 8 bases fit TRBD1. Germline V gives CDR1 MNHNY, CDR2 SVGAGI (reference sequence). J was trimmed by 2 bases and V by 6 bases; bases with no gene match: 5. This CDR3 region has 14 residues. Here the CDR3 DNA reads TGTGCCAGCAGGTCTCCAGGGGGCAACACTGAAGCTTTCTTT. This codes for CASRSPGGNTEAFF.

The chain combines TRBV7-9 with TRBJ1-6; D unresolved. Germline values: CDR1 SEHNR, CDR2 FQNEAQ (reference sequence). The CDR3 is 15 amino acids. V was clipped by 4 bases and J by 0 bases, with 7 bases between them. The CDR3 DNA reads as TGTGCCAGCAGCTCCCGCAGCTCCTATAATTCACCCCTCCACTTT. This encodes CASSSRSSYNSPLHF.

The J gene is TRBJ1-5, the V gene TRBV19, with 11 nucleotides matching TRBD1. The junction had 3 bases not matched to a gene; V was cut back by 5 bases and J by 0 bases. The CDR3 totals 16 residues. Germline V lookup: CDR1 LNHDA, CDR2 SQIVND (reference sequence). CDR3 protein: CASSGQGAFSNQPQHF. The CDR3 DNA follows: TGTGCCAGTAGTGGACAGGGGGCCTTTAGCAATCAGCCCCAGCATTTT.

The rearrangement links TRBV5-8 to TRBJ2-3; 9 bases match TRBD2. CDR1 SGHTS and CDR2 YDEGEE come from the germline V gene. This CDR3 spans 16 amino acids. The V gene end was trimmed by 0 bases and the J gene end by 4 bases; junction bases not matched to a gene: 6. The CDR3 is CASSLDLAGLSDTQYF. The CDR3 DNA sequence: TGTGCCAGCAGCTTGGATCTAGCGGGGTTATCAGATACGCAGTATTTT.

The V gene is TRBV5-1, the J gene TRBJ1-2, with 8 bases identical to TRBD1. The length of the CDR3 is 16 residues. The junction had 7 bases not matched to a gene; V was cut back by 0 bases and J by 3 bases. CDR1 and CDR2 (germline): SGHRS, YFSETQ. The CDR3 nucleotides read TGCGCCAGCAGCTTGGAGGGGACAGGCTCCTACTATGGCTACACCTTC. It yields the protein CASSLEGTGSYYGYTF.

The chain couples TRBV5-1 to TRBJ1-1; 8 nucleotides match TRBD1. This CDR3 is 15 amino acids long. Unmatched junction bases numbered 8, after V lost 1 base and J lost 6 bases. The germline CDR1 and CDR2 sequences are SGHRS and YFSETQ. CDR3 DNA: TGCGCCAGCAGCTTGAATTTCGACAGGGGCGCTGAAGCTTTCTTT. Protein sequence: CASSLNFDRGAEAFF.

This chain joins TRBV7-3 and TRBJ2-1; D not certain. Germline V gene data show CDR1 as SGHTA and CDR2 as FQGTGA. The CDR3 loop spans 15 amino acids. Between the trimmed V and J ends, which lost 0 bases and 5 bases, there was a span of 11 bases. The CDR3 coding sequence is TGTGCCAGCAGCTTAACGCGAAGCAGTAACAATGAGCAGTTCTTC. It yields the protein CASSLTRSSNNEQFF.

The chain links TRBV5-5 to TRBJ2-7; D gene unclear. Germline CDR1 is SGHKS and CDR2 is YYEKEE (reference sequence). V lost 3 bases and J 1 base, leaving 8 bases between the germline ends. The CDR3 loop spans 13 amino acids. This CDR3 reads CASSSGPSYEQYF. The CDR3, as DNA: TGTGCCAGCAGCTCGGGTCCGTCCTACGAGCAGTACTTC.

This sequence joins TRBV7-7 and TRBJ1-1, with 8 bases matching TRBD1. This CDR3 region has 12 residues. The germline V gene encodes CDR1 SSHAT and CDR2 FNYEAQ (reference sequence). J lost 10 bases, V lost 5 bases, and 6 bases had no gene match. CDR3 residues: CASSQGASRAFF. CDR3 coding DNA: TGTGCCAGCAGCCAGGGGGCATCGCGAGCTTTCTTT.

This chain links TRBV5-1 with TRBJ1-4; 10 bases agree with TRBD1. The V and J ends lost 4 bases and 4 bases, in that order; junction bases with no gene match: 4. The germline gives CDR1 SGHRS, CDR2 YFSETQ. The CDR3 is 15 amino acids. Here the CDR3 DNA reads TGCGCCAGCAGCACGGGACAGGGGTATAATGAAAAACTGTTTTTT. Translated, it gives CASSTGQGYNEKLFF.

In DNA, the CDR3 is TGTGCCAGCAGCTTAGGACAGCCGTTCTCTGGAAACACCATATATTTT. Protein: CASSLGQPFSGNTIYF. The chain couples TRBV7-2 to TRBJ1-3, with TRBD1 as a possible D gene (5 bases). The CDR3 totals 16 residues. CDR1 and CDR2 from the germline V gene are SGHTA and FQGNSA. Trimming took 1 base from V and 0 from J, leaving 10 bases between them.

J is TRBJ1-1 and V is TRBV6-6; 9 bases fit TRBD1. The CDR3 length is 11 residues. Trimming removed 10 bases from V and 6 bases from J; junction bases left unmatched: 3. Germline loops: CDR1 MNHNY, CDR2 SVGAGI (reference sequence). In DNA, the CDR3 is TGTGCCACCACAGGGGGCGCTGAAGCTTTCTTT. Amino acid sequence: CATTGGAEAFF.

The rearrangement links TRBV6-1 to TRBJ2-1, with 11 positions matching TRBD2. Per germline, CDR1 MNHNS and CDR2 SASEGT. V trimming: 4 bases; J trimming: 7 bases; junction bases outside the gene matches: 6. The CDR3 is 15 amino acids. The CDR3 bases are TGTGCCAGCAGTGGTCTAGCGGGGGGCGTGAATGAGCAGTTCTTC. This sequence encodes CASSGLAGGVNEQFF.

This chain joins TRBV19 and TRBJ1-2, with TRBD1 identical over 8 bases. Germline loops: CDR1 LNHDA, CDR2 SQIVND (reference sequence). The CDR3 loop spans 15 amino acids. V shed 8 bases, J shed 8 bases, and the junction held 16 bases outside the gene matches. The DNA of the CDR3 is TGTGCCAGTGGCCGGACAGGGACCTATCTGGAAGGCTACACCTTC. Translation: CASGRTGTYLEGYTF.

The CDR3: CASSILPGGNEQFF. The CDR3 nucleotides read TGTGCCAGTAGTATCCTGCCAGGGGGGAATGAGCAGTTCTTC. The J gene is TRBJ2-1, the V gene TRBV19, with TRBD1 as a possible D gene (7 bases). This CDR3 region has 14 residues. The germline V and J ends were trimmed by 3 bases and 7 bases, with 13 bases remaining between them. Germline CDR1 reads LNHDA; CDR2 reads SQIVND (reference sequence).

This clone was recorded a few times. The CDR3 DNA is TGTGCCACCTGGGACAGCTCTGGAAACACCATATATTTT. Its protein product is CATWDSSGNTIYF. V is TRBV2 and J is TRBJ1-3; TRBD1 matches 7 bases. Trimming cost V 10 bases and J 0 bases; bases outside gene matches: 3. Per the germline V gene, CDR1 is SNHLY and CDR2 is FYNNEI. The CDR3 runs 13 residues.

This chain's CDR3 is CASSIPGQGRNEQYF. The CDR3 DNA sequence: TGCGCCAGCAGCATACCGGGACAGGGACGAAACGAGCAGTACTTC. The rearrangement joins TRBV5-1 to TRBJ2-7; 9 positions match TRBD1. This CDR3 is 15 amino acids long. CDR1 is SGHRS and CDR2 is YFSETQ in the germline V gene. After removal of 4 bases from V and 5 bases from J, the junction contained 10 bases not matched to a gene.

The chain uses TRBV14 and TRBJ2-2, with unresolved D. The CDR3 is 15 amino acids. CDR1 SGHDN and CDR2 FVKESK come from the germline V gene. Trimming cost V 4 bases and J 4 bases, with 13 bases left between them. CDR3 loop: CASSPRSRGTGELFF. Written as DNA, the CDR3 is TGTGCCAGCAGCCCGAGGAGCCGCGGCACCGGGGAGCTGTTTTTT.